This T cell receptor beta chain derives from a study of OX40 agonist ivuxolimab in advanced cancers. A note on the overall study: Ivuxolimab was a fully human IgG2 agonistic monoclonal antibody targeting the costimulatory receptor OX40 (CD134). Partial responses occurred in three dose-escalation patients: two with cutaneous melanoma and one with hepatocellular carcinoma. Patients were allowed to have had prior anti-PD-1, anti-PD-L1 or anti-CTLA-4 therapy, and 40% to 45% of the dose-escalation patients had previously received checkpoint inhibitors. The paper covers the monotherapy dose-escalation part of the phase I ivuxolimab trial, which included N ≈ 57 patients. Peripheral TCRbeta sequencing was intended to test whether TCR sequence diversity was altered and clonal T-cell expansion was caused by ivuxolimab. Of the 50 to 55 patients in dose escalation, around 19 had hepatocellular carcinoma, some 15 had melanoma, 9 had renal cell carcinoma and 9 had head and neck cancer. Intravenous ivuxolimab was administered to patients every 2 weeks at six dose levels: 0.01, 0.1, 0.3, 1.5, 3 and 10 mg/kg. A male proportion of roughly 80% and a mean age of approximately 55 years, ranging from 23 to 79, were recorded for the dose-escalation cohort. Here is what the overall study found, with its caveats: Antigen specificity was not determined for the clonally expanded peripheral T cells. Clonal expansion of both CD4+ and CD8+ blood T cells was observed from baseline to week 6 at doses 0.1 to 3.0 mg/kg. Low levels of normalized T-cell clonal expansion were also seen in some patients who did not respond. In partial responders in the 0.1-3.0 mg/kg groups, normalized peripheral clonal expansion was found to be among the lowest, especially among CD8+ T cells. On average, CD8+ T cells showed more expanded clones than CD4+ T cells after ivuxolimab.

V loses 9 bases at its end and J loses 0 bases; junction bases beyond the gene matches: 9. CDR1 SGDLS and CDR2 YYNGEE are derived from the germline V gene. From its cysteine to its phenylalanine, the CDR3 spans 15 amino acids. The sequence is cut down to CDR3 DNA, 45 bases in frame from base 1. Note on this clone: Its specific antigen is unknown. No per-base quality is available; no much larger clone lies one base away.

Genomic DNA was isolated from the sorted cells so that the TCRbeta CDR3 region could be sequenced. TCRbeta CDR3 regions were sequenced using the immunoSEQ Assay. Not all clones reach the TCRdb copy of this immuneACCESS table, which keeps in-frame sequences only. Checked studies attribute under half of the gap to unresolved V genes and leave the rest unexplained. Here the sample has fewer than 85,000 clones; more than 75% occur a single time. 6.2% of the sample is in the top ten clones. The trial excluded patients who had a history of autoimmune disease or were on systemic immunosuppression. Peripheral blood for TCR sequencing was drawn from every dose cohort at baseline, at cycle 4 day 1 and at cycle 7 day 1. Samples came from an open-label, multicenter, first-in-human phase I dose-escalation trial of ivuxolimab. Adults with locally advanced or metastatic head and neck squamous cell, hepatocellular, melanoma or renal cell carcinoma were enrolled in the trial. Before TCR sequencing, CD4+ T cells and CD8+ T cells were sorted from peripheral blood as separate populations.

The sequencing used CD4+ or CD8+ T cells sorted from blood, collected in a trial of the OX40 agonist ivuxolimab. The chain uses TRBV9 and TRBJ2-1; 7 bases in between match TRBD2. The receptor was isolated from an adult with an advanced solid tumor such as melanoma, head and neck, liver or kidney cancer. CDR3 loop: CATSMGGSSYNEQFF. The sequenced DNA is TGTGCCACCTCGATGGGGGGGAGCTCCTACAATGAGCAGTTCTTC.